The clone carrying this TCR beta chain was seen a single time. Its antigen remains unknown. This sample was included in a study of T cell responses to AZD1222 COVID-19 vaccine. Study-level points and caveats: Nearly half of spike-specific TCRs reportedly go after variant regions that carry no mutations. White British donors predominated, females outnumbered males, and clonal diversity was possibly underestimated.

The data were produced by immunoSEQ multiplex PCR, yet TCRdb's version contains in-frame clones alone and is incomplete. The sample yields roughly 42,000 clones, 88% seen once. Trimming removed 5 bases from V and 5 bases from J, with 10 bases in between. This CDR3 contains 12 residues. Per germline, CDR1 LGHNA and CDR2 YNFKEQ. V usage is TRBV4-2 and J usage is TRBJ2-7; weak D call: TRBD2 (5 bases). The receptor was isolated from an adult who received the MenACWY meningococcal vaccine as a control. Sequencing was performed on peripheral blood, taken 28 days after the second dose of the MenACWY control vaccine. CDR3 in amino acids: CASSGSDNEQYF. For the CDR3, the DNA is TGTGCCAGCAGCGGTAGCGATAACGAGCAGTACTTC.